A selection of T cell receptor beta chains follows, all from one sample in a study of regulatory T cells in long-lasting Graves disease. TCRdb re-derived calls from the multiplex PCR reads in MiXCR, one entry per CDR3 protein. The sample shows roughly 360,000 distinct CDR3 sequences, about 11% of them seen only once. The same data also contributed to another study, on T cells in Graves' hyperthyroidism and ophthalmopathy.

Here the sequenced sample was peripheral blood mononuclear cells (PBMCs), taken at new diagnosis, from a patient treated with antithyroid drugs. The origin of the receptors is a woman between 18 and 29 years old with Graves disease. Both conserved end residues are part of each CDR3. A D gene is named only where the DNA matches it firmly. Rows give clone size only sometimes, using once, few, many, or a class for an expanded clone.

clone_size	d_call	v_call	j_call	cdr3_nt	cdr3_aa
few	.	TRBV14	TRBJ1-1	TGTGCCAGCAGCCTCTTCTACCTTGATTACACTGAAGCTTTCTTT	CASSLFYLDYTEAFF
many	.	TRBV7-9	TRBJ2-3	TGTGCCAGCACCCCAGTTGGTCGTTCAGATACGCAGTATTTT	CASTPVGRSDTQYF
few	.	TRBV20-1	TRBJ2-3	TGCAGTGAGGGAGGCGGACGAACAGATACGCAGTATTTT	CSEGGGRTDTQYF
few	.	TRBV6-9	TRBJ2-7	TGTGCCAGCAGTTACCTTGTCCAGCGGGTTAATCTCTACGAGCAGTACTTC	CASSYLVQRVNLYEQYF
many	.	TRBV6-1	TRBJ2-5	TGTGCCAGCAATTTGGCAGGGGGGCGGGGGACCCAGTACTTC	CASNLAGGRGTQYF
many	TRBD1	TRBV29-1	TRBJ1-1	TGCAGCGTTGTTGGACAGGGGGGCACTGAAGCTTTCTTT	CSVVGQGGTEAFF
many	TRBD1	TRBV7-9	TRBJ1-4	TGTGCCAGCAGCTCCCCGAAGACAGGGGGCTATGAAAAACTGTTTTTT	CASSSPKTGGYEKLFF
few	.	TRBV7-6	TRBJ2-1	TGTGCCAGCAGCCGAGGGACACTTGGGATGGAGCAGTTCTTC	CASSRGTLGMEQFF
many	.	TRBV6-2/TRBV6-3	TRBJ2-7	TGTGCCAGCAGTTCACTACTTCCCGTAGAGGGGGGCTACGAGCAGTACTTC	CASSSLLPVEGGYEQYF
few	TRBD1	TRBV5-1	TRBJ1-2	TGCGCCAGCAGCTTACAGACAGGGGGCGGCTATGGCTACACCTTC	CASSLQTGGGYGYTF
many	TRBD2	TRBV24-1	TRBJ2-2	TGTGCCACCAGTGATAGGCTTGTGGCTAGCGGGAGTGCCGGGGAGCTGTTTTTT	CATSDRLVASGSAGELFF
many	TRBD2	TRBV4-2	TRBJ2-3	TGTGCCAGCAGCTCAGAGGTACTAGCGGCGGTGGATACGCAGTATTTT	CASSSEVLAAVDTQYF
many	.	TRBV9	TRBJ1-1	TGTGCCAGCAGCGCGGACATTCTCTGGGCGGGCACTGAAGCTTTCTTT	CASSADILWAGTEAFF
many	TRBD2	TRBV11-2	TRBJ2-5	TGTGCCAGCAGCCCCGGGGGGGACGGCGAGACCCAGTACTTC	CASSPGGDGETQYF
many	TRBD2	TRBV10-3	TRBJ2-1	TGTGCCATCAGTGAGTCGACAGGATCGGGGGGGCGGGCGCAGTTCTTC	CAISESTGSGGRAQFF
many	.	TRBV19	TRBJ2-4	TGTGCCAGCAGCCCGATCGGGGAAGTAGCCAAAAACATTCAGTACTTC	CASSPIGEVAKNIQYF
.	TRBD2	TRBV11-2	TRBJ2-3	TGTGCCAGCAGCTTAGCGCTCGGGACTAGCGGGAGTCCCCCCACAGATACGCAGTATTTT	CASSLALGTSGSPPTDTQYF
many	.	TRBV6-1	TRBJ2-2	TGTGCCAGCACTCACGGGACCGAACCGAACACCGGGGAGCTGTTTTTT	CASTHGTEPNTGELFF
once	TRBD2	TRBV2	TRBJ2-1	TGTGCCAGCAGTGAAACTAGCGGGGGGGCCGTCTACTACAATGAGCAGTTCTTC	CASSETSGGAVYYNEQFF
.	.	TRBV13	TRBJ1-5	TGTGCCAGCAGCTTAAGCCGACTCCCTAGCAATCAGCCCCAGCATTTT	CASSLSRLPSNQPQHF
few	.	TRBV11-1	TRBJ2-1	TGTGCCAACAGCTTAGGGGGTAGCTCCTACAATGAGCAGTTCTTC	CANSLGGSSYNEQFF
.	.	TRBV29-1	TRBJ2-5	TGCAGCGCCGACCGGCTAGGGCGGTTACTTAGGGAGACCCAGTACTTC	CSADRLGRLLRETQYF
.	TRBD1	TRBV5-6	TRBJ1-2	TGTGCCAGCAGCTACAGCCCCGGGACAGGGAGCGGCTATGGCTACACCTTC	CASSYSPGTGSGYGYTF
many	TRBD1	TRBV4-3	TRBJ1-1	TGTGCCAGCAGCCAAGATGGACAGGTGCGGACTGAAGCTTTCTTT	CASSQDGQVRTEAFF
.	TRBD2	TRBV12-3/TRBV12-4	TRBJ2-7	TGTGCCAGCAGGGGCGGGGGGCGGGGGCCAACCTACGAGCAGTACTTC	CASRGGGRGPTYEQYF
few	.	TRBV19	TRBJ2-2	TGTGCCTCTAAGGGGGTGGGGACGCACGCGAACACCGGGGAGCTGTTTTTT	CASKGVGTHANTGELFF
few	.	TRBV6-2/TRBV6-3	TRBJ2-3	TGTGCCAGCAGAGGAGTGGGAGCAGATACGCAGTATTTT	CASRGVGADTQYF
many	.	TRBV6-1	TRBJ2-1	TGTGCCAGCTCGGGACTGGAATACAATGAGCAGTTCTTC	CASSGLEYNEQFF
many	.	TRBV6-5	TRBJ1-2	TGTGCCAGCAGTTACTTCGAAGTGGGCTCCCTTAGAGGGGTCTCCACCTTC	CASSYFEVGSLRGVSTF
many	TRBD2	TRBV20-1	TRBJ2-7	TGCAGTGCTAGAAGTCCGACTAGCGGGATCTACGAGCAGTACTTC	CSARSPTSGIYEQYF
many	.	TRBV7-2	TRBJ1-1	TGTGCCAGCAGCCTCGACAGTAACACTGAAGCTTTCTTT	CASSLDSNTEAFF
.	.	TRBV5-1	TRBJ2-1	TGTGCCAACAGCCCTTTCCTGGACTCCTACAATGAGCAGTTCTTC	CANSPFLDSYNEQFF
many	.	TRBV28	TRBJ1-5	TGTGCCAGCAGTTTTCCAGAGAGGGAGGGCTATCAGCCCCAGCATTTT	CASSFPEREGYQPQHF
many	TRBD2	TRBV12-3/TRBV12-4	TRBJ2-5	TGTGCCAGCAGCCCCAGCGGTAGCGGGAAGTTCCAAGAGACCCAGTACTTC	CASSPSGSGKFQETQYF
many	.	TRBV12-3/TRBV12-4	TRBJ2-5	TGTGCCAGCAGTTTATGGCGGGATCAAGAGACCCAGTACTTC	CASSLWRDQETQYF
.	.	TRBV6-2/TRBV6-3	TRBJ2-5	TGTGCCAGCAGTTATGGCCAAGAGACCCAGTACTTC	CASSYGQETQYF
many	TRBD1	TRBV28	TRBJ2-7	TGTGCCAGCAGTTGGGCTGACGCGGACAGGATATTTTACGAGCAGTACTTC	CASSWADADRIFYEQYF
many	.	TRBV7-9	TRBJ2-3	TGTGCCAGCAGCCGCCAGGGATTTGGCACAGATACGCAGTATTTT	CASSRQGFGTDTQYF
many	.	TRBV12-3/TRBV12-4	TRBJ2-5	TGTGCCAGCAGCCTCAACAGGTTCCAAGAGACCCAGTACTTC	CASSLNRFQETQYF
.	.	TRBV5-1	TRBJ1-2	TGCGCCAGCAGCTTGGTGTCTTTGGAAGGATTAGGCTACACCTTC	CASSLVSLEGLGYTF
many	.	TRBV18	TRBJ2-1	TGTGCCAGCTCCGAGGATAATAAGTTAAATGAGCAGTTCTTC	CASSEDNKLNEQFF
many	.	TRBV7-9	TRBJ2-1	TGTGCCAGCAGCTTAGCGAGCTTGTACGGCTATGGAGATGAGCAGTTCTTC	CASSLASLYGYGDEQFF
.	.	TRBV19	TRBJ1-1	TGTGCCAGTAGTGTCTCGCTAAATGAAGCTTTCTTT	CASSVSLNEAFF
many	TRBD1	TRBV15	TRBJ2-1	TGTGCCACCAGCCCACGGGACAGCTTTAGTAATGAGCAGTTCTTC	CATSPRDSFSNEQFF
many	.	TRBV29-1	TRBJ1-1	TGCAGCGTGCAGGGGTTCGGGAACACTGAAGCTTTCTTT	CSVQGFGNTEAFF